A single sample gave rise to the 27 T cell receptor beta chains below, sequenced in a study of T and B cells in COVID-19 patients. Multiplex PCR with BIOMED2 TRB-A/B primer pools amplified TRB rearrangements. TCRdb reprocessed the multiplex PCR reads via MiXCR and lists one record per CDR3 protein. Of approximately 8,000 distinct CDR3 sequences in the sample, roughly 24% were seen once. Each TRB amplification used roughly 220-550 ng of genomic DNA from blood. What was sequenced was blood. Receptors were obtained from a human donor who had recovered from COVID-19.

The V and J genes are TRBV20-1 and TRBJ2-1; TRBD1 is a possible D gene (6 bases). Trimming shortened V by 6 bases and J by 5 bases, and 8 bases separated the two germline ends. CDR3 length: 11 residues. Germline V CDR1 and CDR2: DFQATT, SNEGSKA (reference sequence). The CDR3 is CSANRDNEQFF. CDR3 sequence (DNA): TGCAGTGCAAACAGGGACAATGAGCAGTTCTTC.

In this sample, this clonotype is medium-sized (0.01 to 0.1%). The chain recombines TRBV19 with TRBJ2-2; TRBD1 agrees at 12 bases. The CDR3 is made up of 16 amino acids. CDR1 LNHDA and CDR2 SQIVND come from the germline V gene (reference sequence). V shed 8 bases and J 3 bases; nucleotides not matched to a gene: 7. CDR3 DNA sequence: TGTGCCAGTGGACCCGGGACAGGGGGCCACACCGGGGAGCTGTTTTTT. Residues: CASGPGTGGHTGELFF.

This clonotype has more than one count but fewer than ten. The rearrangement joins TRBV7-2 to TRBJ2-3; no firm D call. The CDR3 length is 14 residues. CDR1 and CDR2 from the germline V gene are SGHTA and FQGNSA. V was trimmed by 1 base and J by 5 bases, leaving 10 bases between them. The CDR3 loop reads CASSLDGGRDTQYF. The CDR3 nucleotides read TGTGCCAGCAGCTTAGACGGTGGAAGAGATACGCAGTATTTT.

In its sample, this clonotype ranks as medium-sized. The chain carries TRBV29-1 and TRBJ1-5; 7 nucleotides agree with TRBD1. The germline V gene encodes CDR1 SQVTM and CDR2 ANQGSEA. V lost 0 bases, J lost 13 bases, and 9 bases stayed unmatched. This CDR3 has 13 residues. The CDR3 DNA reads as TGCAGCGTTGAAGATCGAGTAGCAGGGGGACAGCATTTT. Protein: CSVEDRVAGGQHF. The full variable domain, its missing parts supplied by reference TRBV29-1 and TRBJ1-5, is SAVISQKPSRDICQRGTSLTIQCQVDSQVTMMFWYRQQPGQSLTLIATANQGSEATYESGFVIDKFPISRPNLTFSTLTVSNMSPEDSSIYLCSVEDRVAGGQHFGDGTRLSIL.

The V gene is TRBV4-3, the J gene TRBJ2-2; 8 bases align to TRBD2. Unmatched junction bases numbered 7, after V lost 4 bases and J lost 6 bases. Germline-derived CDR1 and CDR2 are LGHNA and YSLEER. The CDR3 has 15 amino acids. The CDR3 is CASSPGLGPAGELFF. Here the CDR3 DNA reads TGCGCCAGCAGCCCGGGACTAGGGCCCGCCGGGGAGCTGTTTTTT.

This clonotype qualifies as medium-sized. The chain employs TRBV19 and TRBJ1-3; 7 bases line up with TRBD1. After removal of 2 bases from V and 0 bases from J, the junction contained 7 bases not matched to a gene. Germline assignment: CDR1 LNHDA and CDR2 SQIVND (reference sequence). CDR3 length equals 17 residues. Here the CDR3 DNA reads TGTGCCAGTAGTATAAACCTGGGACAGATCTCTGGAAACACCATATATTTT. Its protein product is CASSINLGQISGNTIYF.

This rearrangement joins TRBV6-2 or TRBV6-3 to TRBJ1-1; D uncertain. V dropped 6 bases and J dropped 1 base, with 12 bases sitting between them. This CDR3 comprises 14 residues. Germline assignment: CDR1 MNHEY and CDR2 SVGEGT. The CDR3 here is CASSRTGPNTEAFF. CDR3 in DNA: TGTGCCAGCAGCCGGACTGGGCCGAACACTGAAGCTTTCTTT.

This clonotype has just a few counts. This chain links TRBV5-1 with TRBJ2-5; a weak D match, TRBD2 (5 bases). The CDR3 length is 13 residues. The germline V gene encodes CDR1 SGHRS and CDR2 YFSETQ. Trimming removed 4 bases at V and 5 bases at J, with 12 bases between. The CDR3 bases are TGCGCCAGCAGCCCGACTACCCCGGAGACCCAGTACTTC. Its protein is CASSPTTPETQYF. Combining the CDR3 with reference TRBV5-1 and TRBJ2-5 gives the whole variable domain KAGVTQTPRYLIKTRGQQVTLSCSPISGHRSVSWYQQTPGQGLQFLFEYFSETQRNKGNFPGRFSGRQFSNSRSEMNVSTLELGDSALYLCASSPTTPETQYFGPGTRLLVL.

The table lists this clonotype with a few counts. The chain employs TRBV28 and TRBJ1-6; 9 bases agree with TRBD1. Germline V gene lookup returns CDR1 MDHEN and CDR2 SYDVKM. The CDR3 totals 14 residues. Trimming took 8 bases from V and 9 from J; bases not matched to a gene: 8. CDR3 sequence: CASRPGQGGSPLHF. CDR3 sequence (DNA): TGTGCCAGCCGTCCGGGACAGGGTGGTTCACCCCTCCACTTT.

Judged by abundance, this clonotype is medium-sized (0.01 to 0.1%). V gene TRBV6-2 or TRBV6-3 combines with J gene TRBJ2-5; TRBD2 is a possible D gene (5 bases). CDR1 and CDR2 from the germline V gene are MNHEY and SVGEGT. There are 12 residues in the CDR3. V was cut by 7 bases and J by 12 bases, with 18 bases left in between. The CDR3 region is CASTTLRGAEYF. The CDR3 DNA sequence: TGTGCCAGCACCACCCTACGGGGTGCGGAGTACTTC.

The chain recombines TRBV2 with TRBJ2-2; either TRBD1 or TRBD2 may fit D (5 bases each). The germline CDR1 and CDR2 sequences are SNHLY and FYNNEI. CDR3 length: 18 residues. Trimming cost V 4 bases and J 1 base, with 19 bases left between them. CDR3 sequence (DNA): TGTGCCAGCAGTGGTGGCCTGTCTGGGACCCTGAACACCGGGGAGCTGTTTTTT. It specifies CASSGGLSGTLNTGELFF.

Judged by abundance, this clonotype is medium-sized (0.01 to 0.1%). The chain combines TRBV12-3 or TRBV12-4 with TRBJ2-1; 10 bases align to TRBD2. CDR3 size: 13 residues. V was pared by 4 bases and J by 9 bases, with 3 bases of the junction left unmatched. CDR3 loop: CASSSRLAGEQFF. The DNA of the CDR3 is TGTGCCAGCAGTTCTCGACTAGCGGGTGAGCAGTTCTTC.

In this sample, this clonotype turned up a few times. The V and J genes are TRBV7-9 and TRBJ2-1; a possible D gene is TRBD1 (5 bases). The V gene's germline CDR1 is SEHNR and CDR2 FQNEAQ (reference sequence). This CDR3 region has 15 residues. Trimming stripped 0 bases from V and 8 bases from J, with 14 bases between. The CDR3 coding sequence is TGTGCCAGCAGCTTAGCTGGGCTGGGGCTCGATGAGCAGTTCTTC. Amino acid sequence: CASSLAGLGLDEQFF. The whole variable domain, remainder taken from reference TRBV7-9 and TRBJ2-1, is DTGVSQNPRHKITKRGQNVTFRCDPISEHNRLYWYRQTLGQGPEFLTYFQNEAQLEKSRLLSDRFSAERPKGSFSTLEIQRTEQGDSAMYLCASSLAGLGLDEQFFGPGTRLTVL.

Many counts were recorded for this clonotype. The CDR3 loop is CASSSDWRPEAFF. The CDR3 DNA is TGTGCCAGCAGCTCAGATTGGAGACCTGAAGCTTTCTTT. V and J are TRBV11-1 and TRBJ1-1; D remains unclear. Trimming shortened V by 4 bases and J by 6 bases, and 12 bases separated the two germline ends. The CDR3 covers 13 residues. CDR1 is SGHAT, CDR2 FQDESV, per germline (reference sequence).

This sequence joins TRBV18 and TRBJ2-1; 9 positions agree with TRBD2. The germline CDR1 and CDR2 sequences are KGHSH and LQKENI. Germline trimming cut 1 base from V and 10 bases from J; bases unmatched to any gene: 8. The CDR3 loop spans 15 amino acids. CDR3 nucleotides: TGTGCCAGCTCACCACTAGGCGGGGGGGCCGTGGAGCAGTTCTTC. Translation: CASSPLGGGAVEQFF.

This clonotype was recorded a few times. The chain carries TRBV5-1 and TRBJ2-7, with 9 bases aligning to TRBD1. The trim removed 0 bases at V and 5 bases at J, leaving 6 bases unmatched. From germline, CDR1 is SGHRS and CDR2 YFSETQ. This CDR3 has 15 residues. CDR3 in DNA: TGCGCCAGCAGCTTGGTTGTGGGACAGGGTCACGAGCAGTACTTC. Its protein is CASSLVVGQGHEQYF.

This clonotype has a handful of counts. This chain links TRBV7-9 with TRBJ1-5; 8 bases line up with TRBD1. This CDR3 has 17 residues. V dropped 1 base and J dropped 1; count of bases not matched to a gene: 6. Germline V gene data show CDR1 as SEHNR and CDR2 as FQNEAQ (reference sequence). The CDR3 DNA reads TGTGCCAGCAGCTTAGGGGCAGGGGGCTTGAGCAATCAGCCCCAGCATTTT. Amino acids: CASSLGAGGLSNQPQHF.

The rearrangement joins TRBV11-1 to TRBJ2-3, with a weak D call TRBD2 (6 bases). Germline lookup yields CDR1 SGHAT and CDR2 FQDESV (reference sequence). Trimming left V 1 base short and J 4 bases short, with 21 bases between. The CDR3 sequence is 18 residues long. CDR3 coding DNA: TGTGCCAGCAGCTTAGATCAATACCTGGTCACGGGGGCAGATACGCAGTATTTT. Amino acids: CASSLDQYLVTGADTQYF.

This clonotype is labeled as medium-sized. The DNA for the CDR3 is TGTGCCAGCAGCTTTTACCTGACGGAGACCCAGTACTTC. Amino acids: CASSFYLTETQYF. The chain carries TRBV11-1 and TRBJ2-5; D gene uncertain. Germline lookup yields CDR1 SGHAT and CDR2 FQDESV (reference sequence). The V end was cut by 3 bases, the J end by 5 bases, with 10 bases between. The CDR3 has 13 residues.

For this clonotype: An end of the junction differs from the germline gene, which may be a read error. V is TRBV6-5 and J is TRBJ1-6; D possibly corresponds to TRBD1 (6 bases). From germline, CDR1 is MNHEY and CDR2 SVGAGI. This CDR3 has 13 amino acids. DNA of the CDR3: TGTGCCAGCGGGGGCCTGAATAATGCACCCCACCACTTT. It translates to CASGGLNNAPHHF.

The chain couples TRBV6-4 to TRBJ1-2, with no clear D. CDR1 is MRHNA and CDR2 is SNTAGT in the germline V gene. This CDR3 region has 17 residues. Deletions cut 2 bases from V and 8 bases from J, with 24 bases between. The CDR3 spells CASSDRAGAPPSGGYTF. CDR3 coding DNA: TGTGCCAGCAGTGACCGAGCAGGAGCTCCTCCGTCGGGGGGCTACACCTTC.

The V call is TRBV19, the J call TRBJ2-5, with 7 bases identical to TRBD2. This CDR3 comprises 13 residues. Germline loops: CDR1 LNHDA, CDR2 SQIVND (reference sequence). With V trimmed by 3 bases and J by 4 bases, 2 bases remained unmatched. CDR3 residues: CASSMGGGETQYF. DNA for the CDR3: TGTGCCAGTAGTATGGGCGGGGGAGAGACCCAGTACTTC.

The rearrangement joins TRBV20-1 to TRBJ2-1; 10 bases align to TRBD2. The germline V gene has CDR1 DFQATT and CDR2 SNEGSKA (reference sequence). V lost 6 bases to trimming and J lost 9 bases; unmatched junction nucleotides: 11. This CDR3 region has 14 residues. CDR3: CSAGSSGRYVEQFF. The CDR3 DNA reads as TGCAGTGCGGGTTCTAGCGGGAGATACGTTGAGCAGTTCTTC.

By sample share, this clonotype is medium-sized. The rearrangement uses TRBV5-6 and TRBJ2-7, with 8 bases matching TRBD2. CDR1 and CDR2 (germline): SGHDT, YYEEEE. V lost 3 bases and J lost 9; bases outside the gene matches: 5. This CDR3 spans 12 amino acids. CDR3: CASSYGTSAQYF. The CDR3 region has the DNA TGTGCCAGCAGCTACGGGACTAGTGCGCAGTACTTC.

This clonotype is labeled as medium-sized. The chain is built from TRBV19 and TRBJ2-3; D is unresolved. Per the germline V gene, CDR1 is LNHDA and CDR2 is SQIVND (reference sequence). The CDR3 contains 17 residues. With 5 bases removed from V and 6 bases from J, the gap between germline ends came to 24 bases. CDR3 DNA sequence: TGTGCCAGTAGTGAAACGGTCGACAACTATCCCTTGGATACGCAGTATTTT. Translating gives CASSETVDNYPLDTQYF. Full variable domain (rest looked up from reference TRBV19 and TRBJ2-3): DGGITQSPKYLFRKEGQNVTLSCEQNLNHDAMYWYRQDPGQGLRLIYYSQIVNDFQKGDIAEGYSVSREKKESFPLTVTSAQKNPTAFYLCASSETVDNYPLDTQYFGPGTRLTVL.

This clonotype is medium-sized. V and J are TRBV5-4 and TRBJ2-3; the D is unclear. Germline V CDR1 and CDR2: SGHNT, YYREEE (reference sequence). Trimming removed 0 bases from V and 1 base from J, with 9 bases in between. CDR3 length equals 15 residues. CDR3: CASSLESSRTDTQYF. The CDR3 DNA sequence: TGTGCCAGCAGCTTGGAGAGTAGTCGCACAGATACGCAGTATTTT.

The V gene is TRBV5-1, the J gene TRBJ2-5; no clear D. The CDR3 loop spans 14 amino acids. Deletions cut 0 bases from V and 1 base from J, with 7 bases between. CDR1 is SGHRS, CDR2 YFSETQ, per germline. The DNA for the CDR3 is TGCGCCAGCAGCTTGGTGGCCATCCAAGAGACCCAGTACTTC. Encoded protein: CASSLVAIQETQYF. Based on the CDR3 plus reference TRBV5-1 and TRBJ2-5, the full variable domain is KAGVTQTPRYLIKTRGQQVTLSCSPISGHRSVSWYQQTPGQGLQFLFEYFSETQRNKGNFPGRFSGRQFSNSRSEMNVSTLELGDSALYLCASSLVAIQETQYFGPGTRLLVL.